This T cell receptor beta chain was retrieved from a study of T cells in Graves' hyperthyroidism and ophthalmopathy. Broader study findings: In blood, most of the thyroid clonotypes expanded above 0.001 were also present.

TCR beta CDR3 regions were amplified from RNA transcripts. Primed by the HTBI set, a first-round RT-PCR was run on the TCR CDR3. TCRdb re-analysed the multiplex PCR reads in MiXCR, keeping a single row per CDR3 protein. Altogether some 200,000 distinct CDR3 sequences are present, around 16% being singletons, with the ten largest covering approximately 56%. Between the trimmed V and J ends, which lost 6 bases and 4 bases, there was a span of 12 bases. The CDR3 loop spans 13 amino acids. This clonotype was recorded at least ten times. Its target is unknown. The clonotype comes from a woman aged 50 to 60 with Graves' hyperthyroidism. This sequence joins TRBV12-3 or TRBV12-4 and TRBJ1-2; no firm D call. The sequenced sample was blood. The CDR3 DNA follows: TGTGCCAGCAGGTCCCCCGGGAGCTATGGCTACACCTTC. Translating it yields CASRSPGSYGYTF.